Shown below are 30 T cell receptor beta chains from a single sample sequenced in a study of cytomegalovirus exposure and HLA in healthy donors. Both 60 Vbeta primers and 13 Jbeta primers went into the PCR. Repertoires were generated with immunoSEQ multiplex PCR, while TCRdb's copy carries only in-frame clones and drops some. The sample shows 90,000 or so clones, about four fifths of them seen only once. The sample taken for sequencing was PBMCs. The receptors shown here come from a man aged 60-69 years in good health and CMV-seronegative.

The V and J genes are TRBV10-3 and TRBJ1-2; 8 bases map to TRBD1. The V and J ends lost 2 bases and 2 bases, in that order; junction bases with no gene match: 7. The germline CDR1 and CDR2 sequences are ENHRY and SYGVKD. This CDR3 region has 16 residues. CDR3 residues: CAISEGQGATNYGYTF. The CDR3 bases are TGTGCCATCAGTGAGGGGCAGGGGGCTACGAACTATGGCTACACCTTC.

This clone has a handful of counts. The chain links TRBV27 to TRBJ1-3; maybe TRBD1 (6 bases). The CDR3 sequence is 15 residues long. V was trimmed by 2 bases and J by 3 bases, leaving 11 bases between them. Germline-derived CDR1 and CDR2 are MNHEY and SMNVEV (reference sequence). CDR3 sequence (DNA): TGTGCCAGCAGTTTAATGGGGGCGCTTGGAAACACCATATATTTT. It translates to CASSLMGALGNTIYF.

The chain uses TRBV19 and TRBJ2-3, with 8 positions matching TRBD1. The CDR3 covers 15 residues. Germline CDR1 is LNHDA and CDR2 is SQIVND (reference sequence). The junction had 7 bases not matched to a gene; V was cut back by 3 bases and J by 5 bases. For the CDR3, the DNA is TGTGCCAGTAGTATCGGACAGGGAAGCGGAGATACGCAGTATTTT. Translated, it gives CASSIGQGSGDTQYF.

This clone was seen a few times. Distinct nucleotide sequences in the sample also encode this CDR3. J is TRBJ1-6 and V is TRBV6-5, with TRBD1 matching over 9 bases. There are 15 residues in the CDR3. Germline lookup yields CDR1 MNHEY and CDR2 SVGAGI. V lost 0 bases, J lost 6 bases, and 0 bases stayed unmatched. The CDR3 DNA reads TGTGCCAGCAGTTACTCGGGACAGGGTAATTCACCCCTCCACTTT. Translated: CASSYSGQGNSPLHF.

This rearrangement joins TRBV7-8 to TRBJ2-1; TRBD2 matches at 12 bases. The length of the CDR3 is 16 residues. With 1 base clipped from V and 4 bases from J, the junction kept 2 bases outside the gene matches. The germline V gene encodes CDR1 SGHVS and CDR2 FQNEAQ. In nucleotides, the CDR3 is TGTGCCAGCAGCTTAGGGACTAGCGGGGTTTACAATGAGCAGTTCTTC. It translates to CASSLGTSGVYNEQFF.

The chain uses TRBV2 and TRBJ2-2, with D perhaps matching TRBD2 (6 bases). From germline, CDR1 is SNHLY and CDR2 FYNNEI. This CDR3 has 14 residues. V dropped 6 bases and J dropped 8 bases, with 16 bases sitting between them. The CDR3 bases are TGTGCCAGCAGGGTACTACTAGCTACGGGGGAGCTGTTTTTT. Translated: CASRVLLATGELFF.

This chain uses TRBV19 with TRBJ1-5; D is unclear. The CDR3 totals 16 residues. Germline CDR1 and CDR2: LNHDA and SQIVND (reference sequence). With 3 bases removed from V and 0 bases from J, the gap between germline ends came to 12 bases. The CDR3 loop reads CASSMSKLYSNQPQHF. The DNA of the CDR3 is TGTGCCAGTAGTATGAGCAAGCTCTATAGCAATCAGCCCCAGCATTTT.

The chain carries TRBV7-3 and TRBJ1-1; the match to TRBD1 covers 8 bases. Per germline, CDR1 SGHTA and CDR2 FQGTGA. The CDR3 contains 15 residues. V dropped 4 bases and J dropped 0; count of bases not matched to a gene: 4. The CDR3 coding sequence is TGTGCCAGCAGCTCCGGACAGGGCGTGAACACTGAAGCTTTCTTT. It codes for CASSSGQGVNTEAFF. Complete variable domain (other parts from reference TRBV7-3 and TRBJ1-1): GAGVSQTPSNKVTEKGKYVELRCDPISGHTALYWYRQSLGQGPEFLIYFQGTGAADDSGLPNDRFFAVRPEGSVSTLKIQRTERGDSAVYLCASSSGQGVNTEAFFGQGTRLTVV.

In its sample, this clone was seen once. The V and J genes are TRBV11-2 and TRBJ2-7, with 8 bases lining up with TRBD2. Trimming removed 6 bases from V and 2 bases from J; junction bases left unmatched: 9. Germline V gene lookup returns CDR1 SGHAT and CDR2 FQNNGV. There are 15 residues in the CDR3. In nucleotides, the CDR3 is TGTGCCAGCAGGTTTACTAGCGGTAATCCCTACGAGCAGTACTTC. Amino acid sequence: CASRFTSGNPYEQYF.

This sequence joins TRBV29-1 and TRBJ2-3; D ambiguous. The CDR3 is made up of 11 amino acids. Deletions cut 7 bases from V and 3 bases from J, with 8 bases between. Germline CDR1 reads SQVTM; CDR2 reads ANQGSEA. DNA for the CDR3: TGCAGCGACCAGGTAACAGATACGCAGTATTTT. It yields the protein CSDQVTDTQYF.

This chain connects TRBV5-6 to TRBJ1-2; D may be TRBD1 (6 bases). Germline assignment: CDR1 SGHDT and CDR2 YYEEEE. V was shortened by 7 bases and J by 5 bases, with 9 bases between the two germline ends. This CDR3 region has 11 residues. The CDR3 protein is CASHQGYGYTF. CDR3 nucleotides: TGTGCCAGCCATCAGGGGTATGGCTACACCTTC.

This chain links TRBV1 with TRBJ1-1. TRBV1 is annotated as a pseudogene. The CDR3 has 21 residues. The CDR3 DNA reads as TGCACCAGCAGCCAAGATGGGGGCGGGGGGGGGCAGGGATGGATGGACACTGAAGCTTTCTTT. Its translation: CTSSQDGGGGGQGWMDTEAFF.

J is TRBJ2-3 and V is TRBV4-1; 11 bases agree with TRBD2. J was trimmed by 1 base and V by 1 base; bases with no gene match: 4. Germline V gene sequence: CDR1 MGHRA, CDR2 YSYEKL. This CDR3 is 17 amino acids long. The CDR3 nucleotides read TGCGCCAGCAGCCAAGGACTAGCGGGATCTGGCACAGATACGCAGTATTTT. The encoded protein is CASSQGLAGSGTDTQYF.

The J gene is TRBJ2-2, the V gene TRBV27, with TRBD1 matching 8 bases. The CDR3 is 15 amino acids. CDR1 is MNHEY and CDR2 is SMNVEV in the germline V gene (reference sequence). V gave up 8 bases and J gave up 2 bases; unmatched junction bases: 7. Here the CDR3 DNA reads TGTGCCAGCCGTTCCGGGACAGGCAACACCGGGGAGCTGTTTTTT. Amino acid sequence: CASRSGTGNTGELFF.

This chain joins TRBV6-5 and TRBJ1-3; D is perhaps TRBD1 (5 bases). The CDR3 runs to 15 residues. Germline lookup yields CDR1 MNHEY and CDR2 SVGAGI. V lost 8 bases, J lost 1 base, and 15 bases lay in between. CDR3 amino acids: CASRTYPGSGNTIYF. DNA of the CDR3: TGTGCCAGCCGAACATATCCAGGGTCTGGAAACACCATATATTTT.

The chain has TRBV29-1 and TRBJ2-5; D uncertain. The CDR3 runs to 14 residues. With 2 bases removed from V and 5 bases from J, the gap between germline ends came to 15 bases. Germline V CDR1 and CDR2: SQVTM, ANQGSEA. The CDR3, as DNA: TGCAGCGTTGAATCCCCACCGGGTGGGGAGACCCAGTACTTC. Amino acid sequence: CSVESPPGGETQYF. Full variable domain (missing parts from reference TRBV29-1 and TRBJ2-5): SAVISQKPSRDICQRGTSLTIQCQVDSQVTMMFWYRQQPGQSLTLIATANQGSEATYESGFVIDKFPISRPNLTFSTLTVSNMSPEDSSIYLCSVESPPGGETQYFGPGTRLLVL.

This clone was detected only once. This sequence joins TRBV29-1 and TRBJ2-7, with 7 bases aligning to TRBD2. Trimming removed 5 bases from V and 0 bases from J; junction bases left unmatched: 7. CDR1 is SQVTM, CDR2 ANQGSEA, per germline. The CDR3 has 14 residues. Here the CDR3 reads CSVFTAGTSYEQYF. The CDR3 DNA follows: TGCAGCGTTTTCACAGCGGGGACCTCCTACGAGCAGTACTTC.

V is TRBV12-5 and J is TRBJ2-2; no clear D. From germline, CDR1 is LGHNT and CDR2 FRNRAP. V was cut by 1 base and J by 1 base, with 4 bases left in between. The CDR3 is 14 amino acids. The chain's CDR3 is CASGLGRNTGELFF. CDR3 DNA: TGTGCTAGTGGTTTGGGTCGGAACACCGGGGAGCTGTTTTTT.

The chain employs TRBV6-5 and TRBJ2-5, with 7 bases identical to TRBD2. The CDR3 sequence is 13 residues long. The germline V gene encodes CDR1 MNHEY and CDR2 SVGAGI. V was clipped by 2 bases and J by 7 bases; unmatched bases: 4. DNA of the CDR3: TGTGCCAGCAGTTACGGACTAGGAGGGACCCAGTACTTC. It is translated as CASSYGLGGTQYF.

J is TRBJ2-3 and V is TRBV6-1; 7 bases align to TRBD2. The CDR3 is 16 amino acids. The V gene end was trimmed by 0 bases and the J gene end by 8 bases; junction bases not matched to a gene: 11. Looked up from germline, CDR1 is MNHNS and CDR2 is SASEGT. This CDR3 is CASSEAWGTGGGTQYF. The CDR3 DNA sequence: TGTGCCAGCAGTGAAGCCTGGGGGACCGGCGGGGGTACGCAGTATTTT.

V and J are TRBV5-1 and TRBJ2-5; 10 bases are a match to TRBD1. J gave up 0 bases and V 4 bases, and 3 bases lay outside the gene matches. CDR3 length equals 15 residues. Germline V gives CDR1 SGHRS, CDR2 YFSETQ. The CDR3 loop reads CASSLGQGYQETQYF. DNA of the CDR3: TGCGCCAGCAGCCTGGGACAGGGGTACCAAGAGACCCAGTACTTC.

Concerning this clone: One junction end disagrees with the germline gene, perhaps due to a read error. CDR3 sequence (DNA): TGTGCCGGCAGTGTAGCGGGGGGGGGAGATACGCAGTATTTT. It translates to CAGSVAGGGDTQYF. This chain joins TRBV6-1 and TRBJ2-3; 11 nucleotides match TRBD2. The CDR3 length is 14 residues. Germline V lookup: CDR1 MNHNS, CDR2 SASEGT.

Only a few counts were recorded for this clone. The CDR3 reads CASRSRRQGKNTEAFF. The CDR3 DNA is TGTGCAAGTCGCTCACGCCGTCAGGGAAAGAACACTGAAGCTTTCTTT. The V and J genes are TRBV12-2 and TRBJ1-1; the table's D call, TRBD1, has no DNA check behind it. TRBV12-2 is tagged as a pseudogene. This CDR3 has 16 amino acids.

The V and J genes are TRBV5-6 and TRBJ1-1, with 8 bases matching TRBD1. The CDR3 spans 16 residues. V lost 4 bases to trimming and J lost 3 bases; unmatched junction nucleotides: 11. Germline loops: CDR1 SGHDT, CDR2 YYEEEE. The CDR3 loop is CASSRGTGDEDTEAFF. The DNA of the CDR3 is TGTGCCAGCAGCAGAGGGACAGGAGACGAGGACACTGAAGCTTTCTTT.

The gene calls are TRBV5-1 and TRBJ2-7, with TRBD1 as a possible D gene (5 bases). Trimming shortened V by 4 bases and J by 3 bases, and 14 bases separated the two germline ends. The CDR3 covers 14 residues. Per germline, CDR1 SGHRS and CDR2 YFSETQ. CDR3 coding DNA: TGCGCCAGCAGCCCGAGGACCCAGGGCTACGAGCAGTACTTC. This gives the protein CASSPRTQGYEQYF.

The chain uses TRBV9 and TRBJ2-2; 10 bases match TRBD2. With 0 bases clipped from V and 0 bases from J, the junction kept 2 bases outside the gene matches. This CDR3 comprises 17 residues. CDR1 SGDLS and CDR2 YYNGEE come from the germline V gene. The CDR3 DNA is TGTGCCAGCAGCGTAGGTGGACTAGCGGCGAACACCGGGGAGCTGTTTTTT. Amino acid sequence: CASSVGGLAANTGELFF.

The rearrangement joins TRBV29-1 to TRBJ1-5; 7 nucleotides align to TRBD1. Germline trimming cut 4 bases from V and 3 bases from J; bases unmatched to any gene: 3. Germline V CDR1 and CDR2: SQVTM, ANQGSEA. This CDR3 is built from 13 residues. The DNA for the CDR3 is TGCAGCGTTGTCAGGGGGGACAATCAGCCCCAGCATTTT. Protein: CSVVRGDNQPQHF.

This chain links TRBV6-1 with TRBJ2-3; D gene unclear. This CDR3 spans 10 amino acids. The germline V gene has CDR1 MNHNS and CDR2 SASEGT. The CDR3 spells CGLRTDTQYF. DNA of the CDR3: TGTGGGCTCCGCACAGATACGCAGTATTTT.

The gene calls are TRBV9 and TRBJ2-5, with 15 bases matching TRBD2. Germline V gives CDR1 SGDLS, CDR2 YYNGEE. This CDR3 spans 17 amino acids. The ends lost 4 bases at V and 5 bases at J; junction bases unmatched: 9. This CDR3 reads CASSPRTSGGAGETQYF. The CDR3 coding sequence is TGTGCCAGCAGCCCCCGGACTAGCGGGGGGGCGGGGGAGACCCAGTACTTC.

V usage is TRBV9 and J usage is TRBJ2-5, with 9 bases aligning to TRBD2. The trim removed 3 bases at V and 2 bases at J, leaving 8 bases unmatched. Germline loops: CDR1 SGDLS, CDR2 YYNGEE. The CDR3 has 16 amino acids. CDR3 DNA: TGTGCCAGCAGCGGCCTAGCGGGAAAAACACAAGAGACCCAGTACTTC. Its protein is CASSGLAGKTQETQYF. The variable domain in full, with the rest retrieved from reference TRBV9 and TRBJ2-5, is DSGVTQTPKHLITATGQRVTLRCSPRSGDLSVYWYQQSLDQGLQFLIQYYNGEERAKGNILERFSAQQFPDLHSELNLSSLELGDSALYFCASSGLAGKTQETQYFGPGTRLLVL.